These 16 T cell receptor beta chains originate from one sample sequenced in a study of T cells after yellow fever vaccination. One entry per CDR3 protein results from TCRdb running MiXCR on the 5' RACE reads. The repertoire holds a few hundred thousand distinct CDR3 sequences, with around 4% as singletons. Sequencing was performed on PBMCs, taken on the day of the yellow fever booster vaccination. The receptor set was obtained from a man in his late teens or twenties who received the YFV17D yellow fever vaccine.

This clonotype has a count of ten or more. This chain connects TRBV5-1 to TRBJ2-1, with D maybe TRBD2 (5 bases). The V and J ends lost 6 bases and 8 bases respectively, with 12 bases between them. Per germline, CDR1 SGHRS and CDR2 YFSETQ. CDR3 size: 12 residues. The CDR3 reads CASTGIGDEQFF. The CDR3 nucleotides read TGCGCCAGCACGGGGATTGGAGATGAGCAGTTCTTC.

The chain recombines TRBV14 with TRBJ2-1; D remains unclear. This CDR3 has 14 amino acids. Trimming removed 0 bases from V and 9 bases from J, with 12 bases in between. Germline V lookup: CDR1 SGHDN, CDR2 FVKESK. The CDR3 DNA follows: TGTGCCAGCAGCCAAGAACTAAGGGCTTTTGAGCAGTTCTTC. It is translated as CASSQELRAFEQFF.

Of note for this clonotype: Given a much more abundant clone one base away, this may be a read error. CDR3 coding DNA: TGTGCCACCGCCTCCGGGACAGGGACCGAGCAGTGCGTC. Translated: CATASGTGTEQCV. The chain employs TRBV10-3 and TRBJ2-7; TRBD1 agrees at 9 bases. CDR3 length equals 13 residues. Germline CDR1 and CDR2: ENHRY and SYGVKD.

This clonotype was observed at least ten times. The chain combines TRBV4-1 with TRBJ2-1; D tentatively reads TRBD1 or TRBD2 (5 bases each). Trimming stripped 5 bases from V and 0 bases from J, with 17 bases between. The germline V gene has CDR1 MGHRA and CDR2 YSYEKL. This CDR3 has 17 residues. DNA of the CDR3: TGCGCCAGCAGCGTGGGGGACGAAGGGGACTCCTACAATGAGCAGTTCTTC. Its translation is CASSVGDEGDSYNEQFF.

V gene TRBV5-1 combines with J gene TRBJ2-7; 11 positions match TRBD2. CDR3 size: 18 residues. Per the germline V gene, CDR1 is SGHRS and CDR2 is YFSETQ. Germline trimming cut 0 bases from V and 0 bases from J; bases unmatched to any gene: 8. CDR3 sequence: CASSLAGLAGGRSYEQYF. The DNA for the CDR3 is TGCGCCAGCAGCTTGGCCGGGCTAGCGGGGGGCCGCTCCTACGAGCAGTACTTC.

This clonotype was counted a few times. The chain carries TRBV12-3 or TRBV12-4 and TRBJ1-2; D gene ambiguous. The germline V and J ends were trimmed by 7 bases and 8 bases, with 17 bases remaining between them. The CDR3 consists of 13 residues. The CDR3 region is CASTSPGRPGYTF. DNA for the CDR3: TGTGCCAGCACCTCCCCCGGGCGGCCGGGCTACACCTTC.

The rearrangement links TRBV7-2 to TRBJ1-5; TRBD1 agrees at 10 bases. The CDR3 sequence is 15 residues long. Germline loops: CDR1 SGHTA, CDR2 FQGNSA. After removal of 3 bases from V and 6 bases from J, the junction contained 5 bases not matched to a gene. CDR3 loop: CASSLTGGALQPQHF. CDR3 bases: TGTGCCAGCAGCTTGACAGGGGGCGCTCTTCAGCCCCAGCATTTT.

This clonotype was detected a few times. The V gene is TRBV6-2 or TRBV6-3, the J gene TRBJ1-2; 7 nucleotides match TRBD1. Losses at the gene ends were 2 bases for V and 4 bases for J; bases not matched to a gene: 4. Germline CDR1 MNHEY, CDR2 SVGEGT. The CDR3 is 14 amino acids. CDR3 loop: CASSYIGTVYGYTF. The CDR3 nucleotides are TGTGCCAGCAGTTACATCGGGACAGTCTATGGCTACACCTTC.

The V and J genes are TRBV5-1 and TRBJ2-3; 9 bases align to TRBD2. The germline CDR1 and CDR2 sequences are SGHRS and YFSETQ. There are 15 residues in the CDR3. V dropped 6 bases and J dropped 0; count of bases not matched to a gene: 5. The CDR3 DNA reads TGCGCCAGCACCAAGCGGGGGGCTAGCACAGATACGCAGTATTTT. Encoded protein: CASTKRGASTDTQYF.

This clonotype has ten or more counts. V and J are TRBV4-3 and TRBJ2-1; TRBD2 might be the D (5 bases). V shed 3 bases and J shed 7 bases, with 19 bases lying between them. The CDR3 runs 16 residues. Germline V gene sequence: CDR1 LGHNA, CDR2 YSLEER. The CDR3 DNA reads as TGCGCCAGCAGCCAGGAGAAAATGGTGTGGAGGAATGAGCAGTTCTTC. Translated: CASSQEKMVWRNEQFF.

This clonotype was recorded many times. The chain carries TRBV5-1 and TRBJ1-1, with a possible D match to TRBD1 (5 bases). Trimming took off 3 bases at V and 4 bases at J, with 10 bases between the two ends. The CDR3 consists of 13 residues. Germline values: CDR1 SGHRS, CDR2 YFSETQ. Here the CDR3 reads CASSWTLGTEAFF. The DNA of the CDR3 is TGCGCCAGCAGCTGGACATTAGGCACTGAAGCTTTCTTT.

In this sample, this clonotype turned up many times. The CDR3 region is CSARSENTEAFF. The CDR3 coding sequence is TGCAGTGCTAGAAGCGAGAACACTGAAGCTTTCTTT. J is TRBJ1-1 and V is TRBV20-1, with D uncertain. This CDR3 has 12 amino acids. The ends were cut back, 2 bases at V and 1 base at J, with 5 bases in the middle. From germline, CDR1 is DFQATT and CDR2 SNEGSKA (reference sequence).

This chain uses TRBV4-1 with TRBJ2-3, with D perhaps TRBD2 (7 bases). The CDR3 contains 17 residues. The germline CDR1 and CDR2 sequences are MGHRA and YSYEKL. The V end lost 5 bases, the J end lost 6 bases, and 24 bases lay between the germline ends. The CDR3 region has the DNA TGCGCCAGCAGCTCCCCGGGGGGCTTCACGGAACGGGATACGCAGTATTTT. Translated, it gives CASSSPGGFTERDTQYF.

This clonotype was recorded at least ten times. The chain joins TRBV9 to TRBJ1-1; no firm D call. V shed 4 bases and J shed 2 bases, with 9 bases lying between them. Germline V gene sequence: CDR1 SGDLS, CDR2 YYNGEE. CDR3 length equals 13 residues. The CDR3 region is CASSIITNTEAFF. The CDR3 region has the DNA TGTGCCAGCAGCATAATTACAAACACTGAAGCTTTCTTT.

The genes are TRBV7-2 and TRBJ2-3; D gene uncertain. In germline, CDR1 is SGHTA, CDR2 FQGNSA. The V gene lost 5 bases and the J gene lost 1 base, with 16 bases spanning the gap. CDR3 length: 16 residues. This CDR3 reads CASSPLVTPGTDTQYF. CDR3 coding DNA: TGTGCCAGCAGCCCGCTTGTCACCCCTGGCACAGATACGCAGTATTTT.

This clonotype was recorded a few times. The chain couples TRBV7-2 to TRBJ1-6, with 7 bases lining up with TRBD1. From germline, CDR1 is SGHTA and CDR2 FQGNSA. Losses at the gene ends were 5 bases for V and 7 bases for J; bases not matched to a gene: 11. This CDR3 is 16 amino acids long. CDR3: CASSLNRGVGNSPLHF. The CDR3 DNA reads TGTGCCAGCAGCCTAAACAGGGGAGTGGGGAATTCACCCCTCCACTTT. The entire variable domain, with the rest obtained from reference TRBV7-2 and TRBJ1-6, is as follows: GAGVSQSPSNKVTEKGKDVELRCDPISGHTALYWYRQSLGQGLEFLIYFQGNSAPDKSGLPSDRFSAERTGGSVSTLTIQRTQQEDSAVYLCASSLNRGVGNSPLHFGNGTRLTVT.